The present T cell receptor (beta chain) was sequenced within a study of T-cell reconstitution after alpha-beta-depleted transplantation in children. Study-wide results and limits: About two months after transplant, alpha-beta T cells reportedly came from several hundred expanded graft clones. The high TCRbeta diversity at day 60 in some patients came from surviving recipient T cells and thymic progenitors. From newly produced T cells came most of the T-cell counts and diversity one year after transplant.

The germline V gene encodes CDR1 SGHDT and CDR2 YYEEEE. V was pared by 1 base and J by 8 bases, with 13 bases between. This CDR3 has 14 amino acids. This clonotype was recorded many times. The antigen remains undetermined. A TCRbeta library incorporating unique molecular identifiers was prepared. TCRdb independently ran MiXCR on the PCR reads; one entry per CDR3 protein. The sample shows around 180,000 distinct CDR3 sequences, more than 9.5% of them seen only once. The source was PBMCs, collected before TCRalphabeta/CD19-depleted stem cell transplant. The TCR originated in a boy aged 2-9 years with acute myeloid leukemia, due to receive a stem cell transplant. This rearrangement joins TRBV5-6 to TRBJ2-1, with D unresolved. In DNA, the CDR3 is TGTGCCAGCAGCTTGTCGGTAGTTCCCCATGAGCAGTTCTTC. Protein sequence: CASSLSVVPHEQFF.